The subject of this entry is one TCR beta chain. These data are taken from a study of blood T cell repertoires in COVID-19. The CDR3 has 17 residues. Germline lookup yields CDR1 LGHDT and CDR2 YNNKEL (reference sequence). TCRdb's copy holds only in-frame clones and misses some; the assay was immunoSEQ multiplex PCR. The profile covers some 37,000 clones, with over 70% appearing a single time and around 32% taken by the ten largest. The sequencing sample was made of peripheral blood. The rearrangement uses TRBV3-1 (or the pseudogene TRBV3-2) and TRBJ2-2, with 9 bases that match TRBD2. The receptor's source is a man at least 80 years old with active or convalescent COVID-19. CDR3 sequence: CPPSHEMRGGRAGELFF. CDR3 nucleotides: TGTCCCCCCAGCCACGAGATGCGGGGGGGCCGGGCCGGGGAGCTGTTTTTT.